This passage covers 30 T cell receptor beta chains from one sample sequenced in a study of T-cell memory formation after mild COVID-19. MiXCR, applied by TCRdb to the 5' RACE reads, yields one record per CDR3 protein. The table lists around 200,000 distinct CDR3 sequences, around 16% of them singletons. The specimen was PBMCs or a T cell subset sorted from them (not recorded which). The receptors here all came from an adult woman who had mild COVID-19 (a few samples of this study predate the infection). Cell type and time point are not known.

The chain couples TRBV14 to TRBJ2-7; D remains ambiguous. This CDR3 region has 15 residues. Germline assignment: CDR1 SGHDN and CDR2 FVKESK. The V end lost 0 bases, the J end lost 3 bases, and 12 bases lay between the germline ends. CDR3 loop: CASSQDYGRRYEQYF. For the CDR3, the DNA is TGTGCCAGCAGCCAAGATTACGGACGTCGCTACGAGCAGTACTTC.

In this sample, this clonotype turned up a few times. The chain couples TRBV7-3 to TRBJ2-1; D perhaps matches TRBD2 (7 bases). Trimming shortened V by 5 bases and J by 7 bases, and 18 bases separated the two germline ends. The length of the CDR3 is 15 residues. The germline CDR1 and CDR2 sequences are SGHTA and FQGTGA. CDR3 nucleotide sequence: TGTGCCAGCAGCCCCCAGGGGACTACCAGGAATGAGCAGTTCTTC. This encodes CASSPQGTTRNEQFF. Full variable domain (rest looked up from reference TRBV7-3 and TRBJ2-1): GAGVSQTPSNKVTEKGKYVELRCDPISGHTALYWYRQSLGQGPEFLIYFQGTGAADDSGLPNDRFFAVRPEGSVSTLKIQRTERGDSAVYLCASSPQGTTRNEQFFGPGTRLTVL.

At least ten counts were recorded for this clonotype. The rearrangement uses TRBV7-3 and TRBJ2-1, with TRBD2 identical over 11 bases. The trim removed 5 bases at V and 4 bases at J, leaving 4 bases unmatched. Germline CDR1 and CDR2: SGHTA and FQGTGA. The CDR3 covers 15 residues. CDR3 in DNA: TGTGCCAGCAGCCCGGGGACTAGCGGATACAATGAGCAGTTCTTC. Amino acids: CASSPGTSGYNEQFF.

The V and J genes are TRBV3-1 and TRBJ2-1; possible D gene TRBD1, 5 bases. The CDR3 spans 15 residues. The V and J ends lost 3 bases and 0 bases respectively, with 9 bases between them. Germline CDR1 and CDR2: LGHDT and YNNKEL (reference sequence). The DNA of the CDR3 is TGTGCCAGCAGCCAGGGCAGGGCCTCCTACAATGAGCAGTTCTTC. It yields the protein CASSQGRASYNEQFF.

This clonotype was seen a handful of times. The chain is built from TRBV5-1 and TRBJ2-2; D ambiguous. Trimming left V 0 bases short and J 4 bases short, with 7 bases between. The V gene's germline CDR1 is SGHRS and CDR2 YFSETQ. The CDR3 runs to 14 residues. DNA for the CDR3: TGCGCCAGCAGCTTGGTAGTGGGCACCGGGGAGCTGTTTTTT. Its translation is CASSLVVGTGELFF. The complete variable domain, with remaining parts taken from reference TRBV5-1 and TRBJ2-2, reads KAGVTQTPRYLIKTRGQQVTLSCSPISGHRSVSWYQQTPGQGLQFLFEYFSETQRNKGNFPGRFSGRQFSNSRSEMNVSTLELGDSALYLCASSLVVGTGELFFGEGSRLTVL.

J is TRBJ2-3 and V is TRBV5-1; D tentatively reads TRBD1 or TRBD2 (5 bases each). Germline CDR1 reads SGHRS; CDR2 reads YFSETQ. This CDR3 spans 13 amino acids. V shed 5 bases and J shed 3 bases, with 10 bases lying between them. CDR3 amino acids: CASRVGETDTQYF. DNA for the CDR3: TGCGCCAGCAGAGTGGGGGAGACAGATACGCAGTATTTT.

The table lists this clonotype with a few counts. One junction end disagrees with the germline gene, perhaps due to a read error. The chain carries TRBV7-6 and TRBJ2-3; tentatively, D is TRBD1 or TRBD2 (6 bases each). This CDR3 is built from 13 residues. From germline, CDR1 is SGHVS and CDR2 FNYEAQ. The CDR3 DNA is TGTGCCAGCAGCTCGCGGGACACGGATACGCGGTATTTT. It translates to CASSSRDTDTRYF.

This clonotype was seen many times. The CDR3 region is CASSRGQGPTEAFF. The CDR3 DNA reads as TGCGCCAGCAGCCGGGGACAGGGGCCGACTGAAGCTTTCTTT. The chain has TRBV5-1 and TRBJ1-1; the match to TRBD1 covers 10 bases. The CDR3 is 14 residues long. After removal of 4 bases from V and 5 bases from J, the junction contained 5 bases not matched to a gene. The germline gives CDR1 SGHRS, CDR2 YFSETQ.

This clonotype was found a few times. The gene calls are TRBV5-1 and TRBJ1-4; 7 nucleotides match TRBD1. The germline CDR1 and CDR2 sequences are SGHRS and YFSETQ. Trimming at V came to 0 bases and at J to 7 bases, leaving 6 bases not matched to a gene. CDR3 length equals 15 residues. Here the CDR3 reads CASSLDLTGSEKLFF. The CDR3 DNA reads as TGCGCCAGCAGCTTGGATCTGACAGGGAGTGAAAAACTGTTTTTT.

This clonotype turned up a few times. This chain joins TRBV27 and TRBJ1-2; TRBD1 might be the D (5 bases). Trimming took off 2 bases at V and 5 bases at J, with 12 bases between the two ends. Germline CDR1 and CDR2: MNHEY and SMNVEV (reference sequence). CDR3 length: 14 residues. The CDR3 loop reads CASSLNFEGYGYTF. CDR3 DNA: TGTGCCAGCAGTTTAAACTTTGAGGGGTATGGCTACACCTTC.

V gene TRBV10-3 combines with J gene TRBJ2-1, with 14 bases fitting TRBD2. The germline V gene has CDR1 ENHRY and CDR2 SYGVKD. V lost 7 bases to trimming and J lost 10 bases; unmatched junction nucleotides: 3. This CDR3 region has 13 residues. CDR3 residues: CAITGTSGGEQFF. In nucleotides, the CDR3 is TGTGCCATCACCGGGACTAGCGGGGGAGAGCAGTTCTTC.

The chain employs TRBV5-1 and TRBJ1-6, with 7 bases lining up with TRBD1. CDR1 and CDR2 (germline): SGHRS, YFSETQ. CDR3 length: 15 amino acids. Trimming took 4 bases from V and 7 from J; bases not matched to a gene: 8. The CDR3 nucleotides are TGCGCCAGCAGCGCAGCAGGGGGTCTGAATTCACCCCTCCACTTT. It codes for CASSAAGGLNSPLHF.

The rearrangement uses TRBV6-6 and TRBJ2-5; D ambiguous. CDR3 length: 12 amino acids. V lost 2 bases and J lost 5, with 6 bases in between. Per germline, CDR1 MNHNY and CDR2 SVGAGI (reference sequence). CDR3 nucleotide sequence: TGTGCCAGCAGTTACGGTGCGGAGACCCAGTACTTC. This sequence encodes CASSYGAETQYF.

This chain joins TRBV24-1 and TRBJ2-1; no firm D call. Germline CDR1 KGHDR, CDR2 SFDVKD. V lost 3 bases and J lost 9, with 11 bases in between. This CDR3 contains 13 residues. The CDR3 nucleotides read TGTGCCACCAGTGATGTCGCCCCGGGTGAGCAGTTCTTC. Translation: CATSDVAPGEQFF.

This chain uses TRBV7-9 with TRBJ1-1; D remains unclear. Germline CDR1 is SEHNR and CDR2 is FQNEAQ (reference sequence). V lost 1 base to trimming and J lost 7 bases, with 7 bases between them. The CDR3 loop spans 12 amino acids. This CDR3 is CASSLVGNEAFF. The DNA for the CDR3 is TGTGCCAGCAGCTTAGTGGGCAATGAAGCTTTCTTT.

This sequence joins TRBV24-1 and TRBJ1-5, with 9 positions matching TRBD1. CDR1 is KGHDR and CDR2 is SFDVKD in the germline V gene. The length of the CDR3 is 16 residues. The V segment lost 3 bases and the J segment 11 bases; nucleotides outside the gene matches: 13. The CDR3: CATSDPPGQGKGAQHF. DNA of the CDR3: TGTGCCACCAGTGATCCCCCGGGACAGGGCAAAGGGGCCCAGCATTTT.

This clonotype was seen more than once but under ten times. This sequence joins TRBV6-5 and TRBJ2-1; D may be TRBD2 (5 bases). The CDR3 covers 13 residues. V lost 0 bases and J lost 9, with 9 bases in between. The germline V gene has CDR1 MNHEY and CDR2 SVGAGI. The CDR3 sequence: CASSYSAGLEQFF. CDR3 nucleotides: TGTGCCAGCAGTTACTCCGCGGGTCTTGAGCAGTTCTTC.

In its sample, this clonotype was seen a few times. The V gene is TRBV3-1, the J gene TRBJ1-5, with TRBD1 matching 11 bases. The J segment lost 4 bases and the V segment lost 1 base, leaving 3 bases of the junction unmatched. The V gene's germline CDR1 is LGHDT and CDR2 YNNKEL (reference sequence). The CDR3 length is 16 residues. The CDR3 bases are TGTGCCAGCAGCCAAGCCGGGACAGGGGGTAATCAGCCCCAGCATTTT. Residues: CASSQAGTGGNQPQHF.

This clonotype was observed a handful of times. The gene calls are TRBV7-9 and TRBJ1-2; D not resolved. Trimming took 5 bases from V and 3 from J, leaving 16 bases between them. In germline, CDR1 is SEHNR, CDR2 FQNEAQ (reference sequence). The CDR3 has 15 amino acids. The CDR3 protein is CASSVRAQEDYGYTF. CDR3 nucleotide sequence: TGTGCCAGCAGCGTCCGGGCCCAGGAGGACTATGGCTACACCTTC. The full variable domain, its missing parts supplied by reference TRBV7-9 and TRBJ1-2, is DTGVSQNPRHKITKRGQNVTFRCDPISEHNRLYWYRQTLGQGPEFLTYFQNEAQLEKSRLLSDRFSAERPKGSFSTLEIQRTEQGDSAMYLCASSVRAQEDYGYTFGSGTRLTVV.

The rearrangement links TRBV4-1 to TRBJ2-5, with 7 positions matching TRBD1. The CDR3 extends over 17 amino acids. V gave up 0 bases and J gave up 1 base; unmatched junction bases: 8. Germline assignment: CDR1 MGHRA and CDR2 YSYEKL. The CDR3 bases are TGCGCCAGCAGCCAAGATAAATACAGGGGAACCCAAGAGACCCAGTACTTC. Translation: CASSQDKYRGTQETQYF.

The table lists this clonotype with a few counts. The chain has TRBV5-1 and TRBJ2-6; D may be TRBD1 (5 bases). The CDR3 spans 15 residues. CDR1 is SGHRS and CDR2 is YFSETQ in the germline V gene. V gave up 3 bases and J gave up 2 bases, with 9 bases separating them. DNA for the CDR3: TGCGCCAGCAGCTCACAGGTTGCTGGGGCCAACGTCCTGACTTTC. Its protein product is CASSSQVAGANVLTF.

CDR3 residues: CASSYDRVNQPQHF. The CDR3 DNA reads TGTGCCAGCAGTTATGACAGGGTCAATCAGCCCCAGCATTTT. The rearrangement links TRBV6-6 to TRBJ1-5; 7 bases are a match to TRBD1. Germline CDR1 MNHNY, CDR2 SVGAGI (reference sequence). With V trimmed by 3 bases and J by 3 bases, 2 bases remained unmatched. This CDR3 comprises 14 residues.

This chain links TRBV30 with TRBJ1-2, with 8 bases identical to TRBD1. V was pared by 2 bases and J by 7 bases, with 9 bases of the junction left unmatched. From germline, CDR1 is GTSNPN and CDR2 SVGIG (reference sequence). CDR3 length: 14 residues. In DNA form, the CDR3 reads TGTGCCTGGAGTCAAGGGCAGGGGGCGGCTGGCTACACCTTC. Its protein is CAWSQGQGAAGYTF.

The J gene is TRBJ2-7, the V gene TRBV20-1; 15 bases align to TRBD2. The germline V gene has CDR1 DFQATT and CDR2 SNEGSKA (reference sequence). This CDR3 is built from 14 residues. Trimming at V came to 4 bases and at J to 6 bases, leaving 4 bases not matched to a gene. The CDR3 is CSATGTSGRIEQYF. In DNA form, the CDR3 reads TGCAGTGCTACAGGGACTAGCGGGAGGATCGAGCAGTACTTC.

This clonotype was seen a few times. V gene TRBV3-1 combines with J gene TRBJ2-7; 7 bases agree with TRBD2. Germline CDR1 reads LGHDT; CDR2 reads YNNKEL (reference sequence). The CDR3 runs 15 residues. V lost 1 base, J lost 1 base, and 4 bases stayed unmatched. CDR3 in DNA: TGTGCCAGCAGCCAAGGAGGTAGCGGGTCCTACGAGCAGTACTTC. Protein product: CASSQGGSGSYEQYF.

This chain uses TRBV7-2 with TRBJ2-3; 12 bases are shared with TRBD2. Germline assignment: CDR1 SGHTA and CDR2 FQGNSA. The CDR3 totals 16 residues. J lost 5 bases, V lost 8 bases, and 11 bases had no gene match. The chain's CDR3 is CASSPSGRAKGDTQYF. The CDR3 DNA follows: TGTGCCAGCTCCCCTAGCGGGAGGGCCAAAGGAGATACGCAGTATTTT. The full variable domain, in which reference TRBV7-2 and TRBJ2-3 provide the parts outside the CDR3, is GAGVSQSPSNKVTEKGKDVELRCDPISGHTALYWYRQSLGQGLEFLIYFQGNSAPDKSGLPSDRFSAERTGGSVSTLTIQRTQQEDSAVYLCASSPSGRAKGDTQYFGPGTRLTVL.

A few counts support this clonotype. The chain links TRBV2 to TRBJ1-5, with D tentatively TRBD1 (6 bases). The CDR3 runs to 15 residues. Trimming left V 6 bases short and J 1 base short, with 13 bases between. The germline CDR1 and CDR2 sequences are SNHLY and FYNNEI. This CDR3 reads CASSEQGSSNQPQHF. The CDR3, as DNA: TGTGCCAGCAGCGAACAGGGCTCGAGCAATCAGCCCCAGCATTTT.

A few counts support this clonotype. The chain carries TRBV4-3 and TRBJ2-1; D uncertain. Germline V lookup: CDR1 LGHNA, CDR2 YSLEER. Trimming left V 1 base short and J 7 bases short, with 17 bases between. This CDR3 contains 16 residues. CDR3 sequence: CASSQARYGRINEQFF. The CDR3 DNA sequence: TGCGCCAGCAGCCAAGCTCGGTACGGAAGGATAAATGAGCAGTTCTTC.

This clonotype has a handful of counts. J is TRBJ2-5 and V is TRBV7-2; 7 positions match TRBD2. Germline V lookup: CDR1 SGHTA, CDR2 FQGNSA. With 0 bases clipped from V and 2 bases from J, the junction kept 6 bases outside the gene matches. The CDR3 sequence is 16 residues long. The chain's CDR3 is CASSLAPAGRQETQYF. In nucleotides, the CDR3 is TGTGCCAGCAGCTTAGCGCCAGCGGGACGACAAGAGACCCAGTACTTC.

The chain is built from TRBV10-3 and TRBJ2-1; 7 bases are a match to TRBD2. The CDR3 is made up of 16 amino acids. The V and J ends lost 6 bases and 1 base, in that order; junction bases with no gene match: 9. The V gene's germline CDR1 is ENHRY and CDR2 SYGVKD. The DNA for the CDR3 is TGTGCCATCAGGGCCTTTGGCGGGAGTTCCTACAATGAGCAGTTCTTC. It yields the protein CAIRAFGGSSYNEQFF.